The source of this TCR beta chain is a study of blood T cell repertoires in COVID-19. Turning to the study itself: Sites in the United States, Italy and Spain provided acute and convalescent COVID-19 samples.

Per germline, CDR1 MNHEY and CDR2 SMNVEV (reference sequence). The CDR3 has 15 amino acids. V dropped 0 bases and J dropped 3 bases, with 12 bases sitting between them. Only in-frame clones appear in the TCRdb table, and some are missing; sequencing was by immunoSEQ multiplex PCR. The sample shows roughly 220,000 clones, roughly 83% of them seen only once. What was sequenced was PBMCs or T cells enriched from blood (not recorded which). V usage is TRBV27 and J usage is TRBJ2-7, with a possible D match to TRBD1 (6 bases). The origin of this receptor is a woman aged 40 to 49 with acute COVID-19. The CDR3 DNA follows: TGTGCCAGCAGTTTATCGTGGCAGGGGTTCTACGAGCAGTACTTC. It yields the protein CASSLSWQGFYEQYF.